This paragraph reports one T cell receptor beta chain. Two negative PCRs, clearance, or symptom resolution characterized the recovered Cohort 3 donors. Authors' processing steps: Researchers report that nucleated cell counts were estimated from reference gene primer amplification. The protocol was immunoSEQ multiplex PCR, while the TCRdb copy is restricted to in-frame clones and leaves out a portion. V, J and clone size are those of that table, while D and trimming were read from the DNA. The top ten hold roughly 7.3% of the sample, which has under 200,000 clones, under 90% seen once. This sample was included in a study of blood T cell repertoires in COVID-19. Study-level information: From the United States, Italy and Spain came samples of acute and convalescent COVID-19. Sources were T cells, B-cell-depleted T cells, or PBMCs; the material itself was cDNA or gDNA.

This CDR3 is built from 13 residues. Germline CDR1 is SGHAT and CDR2 is FQNNGV. Germline trimming cut 5 bases from V and 5 bases from J; bases unmatched to any gene: 3. This receptor was obtained from a woman in her forties or fifties who had recovered from COVID-19. Sequenced material: PBMCs or T cells enriched from blood (not recorded which). The rearrangement joins TRBV11-2 to TRBJ1-5; 7 bases are a match to TRBD1. The CDR3 coding sequence is TGTGCCAGCAGCCCCGACAGGGATCAGCCCCAGCATTTT. Its protein is CASSPDRDQPQHF. The complete variable domain, with remaining parts taken from reference TRBV11-2 and TRBJ1-5, reads EAGVAQSPRYKIIEKRQSVAFWCNPISGHATLYWYQQILGQGPKLLIQFQNNGVVDDSQLPKDRFSAERLKGVDSTLKIQPAKLEDSAVYLCASSPDRDQPQHFGDGTRLSIL.